These T cell receptor beta chains were read from a single sample in a study of T cell changes during pregnancy in multiple sclerosis. Data came from immunoSEQ multiplex PCR; TCRdb stores just in-frame clones and leaves some out. This sample carries 60,000 to 85,000 clones, just over 90% of them seen once, and the ten largest clones take about 1.5%. The input for sequencing was peripheral blood, taken in the second trimester of pregnancy. These TCRs come from a female donor in good health, enrolled as a control in a pregnancy study. Each CDR3 is given with its conserved first and last residue. Fields, in order: V gene, D gene, J gene, clone size, CDR3 DNA, CDR3 protein. A D gene is named only where the DNA matches it firmly. Rows give clone size only sometimes, using once, few, many, or a class for an expanded clone.

TRBV25-1	NA	TRBJ2-2	NA	TGTGCCAGCAGTGAATACAGGGAAGGGGTGGAGCTGTTTTTT	CASSEYREGVELFF
TRBV10-3	TRBD1	TRBJ1-4	once	TGTGCCGTACAGGGGAGCACTAATGAAAAACTGTTTTTT	CAVQGSTNEKLFF
TRBV19	NA	TRBJ2-7	NA	TGTGCCAGTAGTGACACAGGGTATGGGCAGTACTTC	CASSDTGYGQYF
TRBV30	NA	TRBJ2-3	NA	TGTGCCTGGAGTAACTTAAACACAGATACGCAGTATTTT	CAWSNLNTDTQYF
TRBV4-2	TRBD2	TRBJ2-1	once	TGTGCCAGCAGCCAACTACTAGCGGCGAGGGGGAATGAGCAGTTCTTC	CASSQLLAARGNEQFF
TRBV4-1	TRBD1	TRBJ2-5	NA	TGCGCCAGCAGCCAATTTGACAGGGGAGAGACCCAGTACTTC	CASSQFDRGETQYF
TRBV28	NA	TRBJ1-3	NA	TGTGCCAGCAGGACCGTGCAGGGGATCGGAAACACCATATATTTT	CASRTVQGIGNTIYF
TRBV19	NA	TRBJ2-2	NA	TGTGCCTCCAGGGACTTACTCGGGGAGCTGTTTTTT	CASRDLLGELFF
TRBV6-7	NA	TRBJ1-2	NA	TGTGCCAGCAGTTACTCGAGTTTGCCGTCTGCTAACTATGGCTACACCTTC	CASSYSSLPSANYGYTF
TRBV21-1	NA	TRBJ1-5	NA	TGTGCCAGCAGCAAAGGCCGGGACAGGGACGATCAGCCCCAGCATTTT	CASSKGRDRDDQPQHF
TRBV7-9	NA	TRBJ1-5	once	TGTGCCAGCAGCTTTGGGATCAAGGGCAGGGCAGGCCAGCCCCAGCATTTT	CASSFGIKGRAGQPQHF
TRBV7-9	TRBD2	TRBJ2-4	NA	TGTGCCAGCAGCTTAGGACTAGCGGGAGCCTCTACCAAAAACATTCAGTACTTC	CASSLGLAGASTKNIQYF
TRBV27	NA	TRBJ2-3	NA	TGTGCCAGCACTTGGAGTGGGTCGCTGGATACGCAGTATTTT	CASTWSGSLDTQYF
TRBV6-5	NA	TRBJ1-2	NA	TGTGCCAGCAGTTACGTGCAGGGCGGAGATGGCTACACCTTC	CASSYVQGGDGYTF
TRBV2	NA	TRBJ1-3	NA	TGTGCCAGCAAAGAACTGGTCTCTGGAAACACCATATATTTT	CASKELVSGNTIYF
TRBV5-1	NA	TRBJ1-6	few	TGCGCCAGCAGTGAGGGCAGTTATAATTCACCCCTCCACTTT	CASSEGSYNSPLHF
TRBV9	NA	TRBJ1-1	NA	TGTGCCAGCAGCGTAGCCCAACGGGGGGGAGCTTTCTTT	CASSVAQRGGAFF
TRBV27	NA	TRBJ2-7	NA	TGTGCCAGCAGTCTTTGGAGTGGGGGGGGCCACGAGCAGTACTTC	CASSLWSGGGHEQYF
TRBV6-4	TRBD1	TRBJ2-1	NA	TGTGCCAGCAGTGACTGGACAGGGAAAGGGTGGAATGAGCAGTTCTTC	CASSDWTGKGWNEQFF
TRBV6-1	NA	TRBJ1-1	NA	TGTGCCAGCAGTGTAAAGGTAGGGCGGCGGGGTGAAGCTTTCTTT	CASSVKVGRRGEAFF
TRBV5-1	NA	TRBJ2-7	NA	TGCGCCAGCAGCTTGGAGTACGAGCAGTACTTC	CASSLEYEQYF
TRBV4-1	NA	TRBJ1-1	NA	TGCGCCAGCAGCCTGAGGGAGCAGAACACTGAAGCTTTCTTT	CASSLREQNTEAFF
TRBV5-4	TRBD2	TRBJ2-7	once	TGTGCCAGCAGCTTGGGGTCTAGCGGTTCCTACGAGCAGTACTTC	CASSLGSSGSYEQYF
TRBV29-1	NA	TRBJ2-1	NA	TGCAGCGTTGGGGGGGGGCCGGGCTCCTACAATGAGCAGTTCTTC	CSVGGGPGSYNEQFF
TRBV28	TRBD1	TRBJ1-2	NA	TGTGCCAGCAGTTCCCTTCCCGACAGGGGGCGAGGCTACACCTTC	CASSSLPDRGRGYTF
TRBV7-8	NA	TRBJ1-2	NA	TGTGCCAGCAGCTTGGTCAGGAATAACTATGGCTACACCTTC	CASSLVRNNYGYTF
TRBV5-6	TRBD1	TRBJ1-2	NA	TGTGCCAGCAGCTTATTTTTCCGGGACAGGGGTGAGATTAACTATGGCTACACCTTC	CASSLFFRDRGEINYGYTF
TRBV27	TRBD1	TRBJ2-7	NA	TGTGCCAGCAGTTGGGACAGGGGGCTGGCCGAGCAGTACTTC	CASSWDRGLAEQYF
TRBV28	NA	TRBJ1-1	NA	TGTGCCAGCAGTTTCTCCTTCCAATCCGGGTATCTTCCCACTGAAGCTTTCTTT	CASSFSFQSGYLPTEAFF
TRBV5-1	NA	TRBJ2-7	NA	TGCGCCAGCAGCCTCTCCGGGCAGGGGCCTTACGAGCAGTACTTC	CASSLSGQGPYEQYF
TRBV7-3	NA	TRBJ1-1	NA	TGTGCCACCCTCACTCCCGGGGTCACTGAAGCTTTCTTT	CATLTPGVTEAFF
TRBV28	TRBD1	TRBJ1-5	NA	TGTGCCAGCACCTCGGGACAGTTTTTCCAGAGCAATCAGCCCCAGCATTTT	CASTSGQFFQSNQPQHF
TRBV7-3	TRBD2	TRBJ2-5	NA	TGTGCCAGCAGCTTAGGAGCGGGAGGAGAGACCCAGTACTTC	CASSLGAGGETQYF
TRBV2	TRBD2	TRBJ2-1	once	TGTGCCAGCACCACGCCACTAGCGGGTACCTACAATGAGCAGTTCTTC	CASTTPLAGTYNEQFF
TRBV2	TRBD1	TRBJ1-2	NA	TGTGCCAGCAGCCGGATTGGGACAGGGGCGGATGGCTACACCTTC	CASSRIGTGADGYTF
TRBV28	NA	TRBJ1-5	NA	TGTGCCAGCAGTTTACTCCAGCAGGGCGATGGCAATCAGCCCCAGCATTTT	CASSLLQQGDGNQPQHF
TRBV5-1	NA	TRBJ2-3	NA	TGCGCCAGCAGCTTGGAATTTCCCCACACAGATACGCAGTATTTT	CASSLEFPHTDTQYF
TRBV10-3	NA	TRBJ2-1	NA	TGTGCCATCAGTGAGACCAGGCCCAGCTCCTACAATGAGCAGTTCTTC	CAISETRPSSYNEQFF
TRBV11-1	NA	TRBJ2-3	NA	TGTGCCAGCAGCTACCGAGCAGATACGCAGTATTTT	CASSYRADTQYF
TRBV28	TRBD1	TRBJ1-4	once	TGTGCCAGCAGACCATCCGGGACAGGGGGTGTAAAACTGTTTTTT	CASRPSGTGGVKLFF
TRBV2	NA	TRBJ1-5	NA	TGTGCCAGCAGTGAAGCGCGATCGAGACAGCCCCAGCATTTT	CASSEARSRQPQHF
TRBV28	TRBD1	TRBJ2-7	NA	TGTGCCAGCAGTCCATCCGGGACAGGGACCTACGAGCAGTACTTC	CASSPSGTGTYEQYF
TRBV10-3	NA	TRBJ2-2	NA	TGTGCCATCAATAACAGGGACACCGGGGAGCTGTTTTTT	CAINNRDTGELFF
TRBV5-4	NA	TRBJ2-1	NA	TGTGCCAGCGGTTGGGACAAAGCCGAGCAGTTCTTC	CASGWDKAEQFF
TRBV7-2	NA	TRBJ2-5	NA	TGTGCCAGCAGCCCCCGGACTGGCCAAGAGACCCAGTACTTC	CASSPRTGQETQYF
TRBV10-3	TRBD1	TRBJ2-7	NA	TGTGCCATCAGTGTGGACAGGGTTAACGAGCAGTACTTC	CAISVDRVNEQYF
TRBV5-1	TRBD2	TRBJ2-3	NA	TGCGCCAGCAGGGGACTAGCCGTCACAGATACGCAGTATTTT	CASRGLAVTDTQYF
TRBV11-3	TRBD2	TRBJ2-3	once	TGTGCCAGCAGCTTAATCGCGGGAGGGTCCCTCACAGATACGCAGTATTTT	CASSLIAGGSLTDTQYF
TRBV6-5	TRBD2	TRBJ2-1	NA	TGTGCCAGCAGTTTTAGCGGGGGGGGCTCCTACAATGAGCAGTTCTTC	CASSFSGGGSYNEQFF
TRBV7-9	TRBD2	TRBJ2-5	NA	TGTGCCAGCAGTCGGGAGGGGGAGACCCAGTACTTC	CASSREGETQYF